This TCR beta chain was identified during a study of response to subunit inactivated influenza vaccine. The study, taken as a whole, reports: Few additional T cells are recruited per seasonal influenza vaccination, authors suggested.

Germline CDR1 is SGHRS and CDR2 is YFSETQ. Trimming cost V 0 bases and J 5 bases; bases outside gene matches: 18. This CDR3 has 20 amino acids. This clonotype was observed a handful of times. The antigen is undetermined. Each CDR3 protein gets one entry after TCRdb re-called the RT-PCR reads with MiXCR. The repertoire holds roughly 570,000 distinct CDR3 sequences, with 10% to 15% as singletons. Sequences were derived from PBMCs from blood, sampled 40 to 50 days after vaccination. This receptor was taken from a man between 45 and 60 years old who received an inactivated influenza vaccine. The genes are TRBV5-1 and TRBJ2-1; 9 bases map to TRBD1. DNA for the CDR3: TGCGCCAGCAGCTTGGCGGGCTGGGGTTTCGGGACAGGGATCCACAATGAGCAGTTCTTC. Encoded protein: CASSLAGWGFGTGIHNEQFF.